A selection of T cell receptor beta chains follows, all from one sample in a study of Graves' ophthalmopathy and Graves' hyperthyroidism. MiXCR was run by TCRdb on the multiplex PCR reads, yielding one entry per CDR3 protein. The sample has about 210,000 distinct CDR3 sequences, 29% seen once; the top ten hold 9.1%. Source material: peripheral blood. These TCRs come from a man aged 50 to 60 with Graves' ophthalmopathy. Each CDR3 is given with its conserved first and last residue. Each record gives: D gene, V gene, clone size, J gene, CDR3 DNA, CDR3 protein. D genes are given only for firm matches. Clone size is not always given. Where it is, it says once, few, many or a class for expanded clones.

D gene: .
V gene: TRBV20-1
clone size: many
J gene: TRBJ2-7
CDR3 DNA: TGCAGTGCTAGGGTTACAGAATCCTACGAGCAGTACTTC
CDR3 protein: CSARVTESYEQYF

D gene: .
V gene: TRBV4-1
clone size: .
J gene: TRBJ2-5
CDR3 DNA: TGCGCCAGCAGCCAAGAGGGCCTTCCGGAGACCCAGTACTTC
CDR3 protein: CASSQEGLPETQYF

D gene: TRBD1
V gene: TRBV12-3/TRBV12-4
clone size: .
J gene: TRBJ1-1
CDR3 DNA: TGTGCCAGCACCGACCCGGGACAGGGTCTAACTGAAGCTTTCTTT
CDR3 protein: CASTDPGQGLTEAFF

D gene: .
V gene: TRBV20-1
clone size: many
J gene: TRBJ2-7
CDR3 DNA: TGCAGTGCTCAGGGGGCTAGCGGGAACTCCTACGAGCAGTACTTC
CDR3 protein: CSAQGASGNSYEQYF

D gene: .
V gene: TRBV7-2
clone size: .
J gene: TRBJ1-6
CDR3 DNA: TGTGCCAGCAGCTTGGCCTCCTATAATTCACCCCTCCACTTT
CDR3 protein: CASSLASYNSPLHF

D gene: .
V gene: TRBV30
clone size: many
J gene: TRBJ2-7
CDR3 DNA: TGTGCCTGGAAACCGCCCTTCGGACGGGTTTACGAGCAGTACTTC
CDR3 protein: CAWKPPFGRVYEQYF

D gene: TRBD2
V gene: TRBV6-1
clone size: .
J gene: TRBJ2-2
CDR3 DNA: TGTGCCAGCAGTCTGACTAGCGGGAGCGGAGAGCTGTTTTTT
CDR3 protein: CASSLTSGSGELFF

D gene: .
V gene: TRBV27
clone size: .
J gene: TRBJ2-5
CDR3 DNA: TGTGCCAGCAGTGCACCAGGGAATTCAGAGACCCAGTACTTC
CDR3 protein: CASSAPGNSETQYF

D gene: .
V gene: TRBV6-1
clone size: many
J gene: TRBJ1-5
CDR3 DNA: TGTGCCAGCGCTGGGACACCCTACAATCAGCCCCAGCATTTT
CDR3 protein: CASAGTPYNQPQHF

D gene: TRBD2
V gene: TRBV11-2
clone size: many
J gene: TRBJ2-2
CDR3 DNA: TGTGCCAGCAGCTTAAGTCTAGCGGGAGGGCCCGGACGGGAGCTGTTTTTT
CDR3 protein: CASSLSLAGGPGRELFF

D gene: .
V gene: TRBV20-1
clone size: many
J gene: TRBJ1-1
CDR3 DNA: TGCAGTGCTAGAGATACGGACCGACCCTTCATGAACACTGAAGCTTTCTTT
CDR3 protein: CSARDTDRPFMNTEAFF

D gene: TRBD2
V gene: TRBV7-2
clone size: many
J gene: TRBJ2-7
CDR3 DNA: TGTGCCAGCAGCTTGACGACTAGCGGGACCTACGAGCAGTACTTC
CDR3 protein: CASSLTTSGTYEQYF

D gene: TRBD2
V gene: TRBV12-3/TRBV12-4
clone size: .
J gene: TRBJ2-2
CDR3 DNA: TGTGCCAGCAGTTTGAGCGGGAGCACCGGGGAGCTGTTTTTT
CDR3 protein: CASSLSGSTGELFF

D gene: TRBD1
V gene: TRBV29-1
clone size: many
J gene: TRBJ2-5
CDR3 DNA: TGCAGCGTTCCGTTCGACAGGGTACTAGGAGAGACCCAGTACTTC
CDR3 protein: CSVPFDRVLGETQYF

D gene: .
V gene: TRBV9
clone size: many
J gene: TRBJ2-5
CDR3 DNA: TGTGCCAGCAGCGCAGGGACTCGGCCGCATCAAGAGACCCAGTACTTC
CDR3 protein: CASSAGTRPHQETQYF

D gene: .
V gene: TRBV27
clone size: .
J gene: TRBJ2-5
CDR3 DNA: TGTGCCAGCAGTTTAATAGTGGACTACCAAGAGACCCAGTACTTC
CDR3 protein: CASSLIVDYQETQYF

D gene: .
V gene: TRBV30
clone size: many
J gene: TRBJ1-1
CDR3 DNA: TGTGCCTGGAGTGTGATGGACGGCACTGAAGCTTTCTTT
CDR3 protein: CAWSVMDGTEAFF

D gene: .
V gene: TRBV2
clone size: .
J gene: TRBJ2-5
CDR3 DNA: TGTGCCCGGGAAAAGGGGGAGACCCAGTACTTC
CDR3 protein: CAREKGETQYF

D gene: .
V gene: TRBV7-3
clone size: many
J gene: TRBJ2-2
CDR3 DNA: TGTGCCAGCAGCTTAATAGGCACCGGGGAGCTGTTTTTT
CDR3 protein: CASSLIGTGELFF

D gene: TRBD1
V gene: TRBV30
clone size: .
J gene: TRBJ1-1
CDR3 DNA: TGTGCCTGGAGTTACGGACAGGGCCAGGCTGAAGCTTTCTTT
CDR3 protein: CAWSYGQGQAEAFF

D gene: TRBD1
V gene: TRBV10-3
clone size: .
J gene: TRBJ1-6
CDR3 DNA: TGTGCCATCAGTGATGGACAGGGAAGGTCACCCCTCCACTTT
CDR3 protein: CAISDGQGRSPLHF

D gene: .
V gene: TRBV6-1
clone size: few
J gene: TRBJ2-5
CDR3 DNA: TGTGCCAGCAGGGGCAAGTGGGAGACCCAGTACTTC
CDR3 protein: CASRGKWETQYF

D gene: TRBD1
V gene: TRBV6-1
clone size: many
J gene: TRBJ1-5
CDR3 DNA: TGTGCCAGCAGTGGGACCGACAGGGGAAGCAATCAGCCCCAGCATTTT
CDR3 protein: CASSGTDRGSNQPQHF

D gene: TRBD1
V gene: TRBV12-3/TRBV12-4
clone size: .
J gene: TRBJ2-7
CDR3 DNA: TGTGCCAGCAGTTTATCGATGGGGACAGCCCCTTCTGAGCAGTACTTC
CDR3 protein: CASSLSMGTAPSEQYF

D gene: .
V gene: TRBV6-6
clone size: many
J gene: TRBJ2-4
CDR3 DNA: TGTGCCAGCAGTTACTCGTTAGGGGCGGGGAACATTCAGTACTTC
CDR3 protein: CASSYSLGAGNIQYF

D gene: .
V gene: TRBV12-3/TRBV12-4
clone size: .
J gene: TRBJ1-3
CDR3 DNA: TGTGCCAGCAGGGGACGCACCTTCTCTGGAAACACCATATATTTT
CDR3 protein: CASRGRTFSGNTIYF

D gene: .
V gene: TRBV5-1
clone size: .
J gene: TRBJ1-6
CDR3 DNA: TGCGCCAGCAGCTTGGGCCCCTCTTCACCCCTCCACTTT
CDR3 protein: CASSLGPSSPLHF

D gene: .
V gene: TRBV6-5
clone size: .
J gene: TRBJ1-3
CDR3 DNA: TGTGCCAGCAGTTACTCGGCCACAGACGGAAACACCATATATTTT
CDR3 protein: CASSYSATDGNTIYF

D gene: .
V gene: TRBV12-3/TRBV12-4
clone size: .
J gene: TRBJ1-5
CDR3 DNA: TGTGCCAGCAGTTTATGGGGGCACAATCAGCCCCAGCATTTT
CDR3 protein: CASSLWGHNQPQHF

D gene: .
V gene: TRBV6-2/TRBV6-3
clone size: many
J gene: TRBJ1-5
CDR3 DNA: TGTGCCAGCAGTTACGCCGGTCACAATCAGCCCCAGCATTTT
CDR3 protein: CASSYAGHNQPQHF

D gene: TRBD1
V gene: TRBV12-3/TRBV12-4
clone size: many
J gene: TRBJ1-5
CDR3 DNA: TGTGCCAGCAGTTCCAGACAGGGAGATCAGCCCCAGCATTTT
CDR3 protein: CASSSRQGDQPQHF

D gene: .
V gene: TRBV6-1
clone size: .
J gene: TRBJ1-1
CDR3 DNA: TGTGCCAGCCCGGAAAGGGAGGGGCGCGGTACTGAAGCTTTCTTT
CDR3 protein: CASPEREGRGTEAFF

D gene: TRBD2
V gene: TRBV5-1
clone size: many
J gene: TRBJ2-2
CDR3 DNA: TGCGCCAGCAGCTTGGAACTAGCGGGAGATACCGGGGAGCTGTTTTTT
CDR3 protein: CASSLELAGDTGELFF

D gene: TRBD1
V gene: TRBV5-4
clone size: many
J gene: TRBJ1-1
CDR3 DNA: TGTGCCAGCAGCTTGGCCCCTGGACAGGGGGCTGCATGGACTGAAGCTTTCTTT
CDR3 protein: CASSLAPGQGAAWTEAFF

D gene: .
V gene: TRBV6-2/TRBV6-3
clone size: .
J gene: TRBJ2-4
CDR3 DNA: TGTGCCAGCAGTACAGACGGTCCCAAAAACATTCAGTACTTC
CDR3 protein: CASSTDGPKNIQYF

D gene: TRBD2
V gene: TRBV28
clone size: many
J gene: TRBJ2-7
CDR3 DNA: TGTGCCAGCAGTTTCCAACAACTAGCGGGAGGTTACGAGCAGTACTTC
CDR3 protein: CASSFQQLAGGYEQYF

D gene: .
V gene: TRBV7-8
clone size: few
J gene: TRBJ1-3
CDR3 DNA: TGTGCCAGCAGCTTTGAGTTCTCCGGAAACACCATATATTTT
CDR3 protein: CASSFEFSGNTIYF

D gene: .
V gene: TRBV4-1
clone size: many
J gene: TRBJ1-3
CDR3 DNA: TGCGCCAGCAGCCAAGATCAAGGGACTGGAAACACCATATATTTT
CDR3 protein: CASSQDQGTGNTIYF

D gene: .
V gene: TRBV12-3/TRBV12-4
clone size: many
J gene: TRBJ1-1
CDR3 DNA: TGTGCCAGCAGTTTAGACATTTTGAACACTGAAGCTTTCTTT
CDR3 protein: CASSLDILNTEAFF

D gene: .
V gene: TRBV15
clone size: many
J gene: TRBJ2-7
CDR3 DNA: TGTGCCACCAGCCCCACCTGGTCCTCCTACGAGCAGTACTTC
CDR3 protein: CATSPTWSSYEQYF

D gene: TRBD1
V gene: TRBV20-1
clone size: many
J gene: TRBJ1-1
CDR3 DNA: TGCAGTGCTAGAGGCCTACAGGGGGCCGGAACTGAAGCTTTCTTT
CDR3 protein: CSARGLQGAGTEAFF

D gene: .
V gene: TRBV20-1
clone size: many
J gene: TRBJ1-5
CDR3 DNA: TGCAGTGCTAGCCAGGGTGACCCCAATCAGCCCCAGCATTTT
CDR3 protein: CSASQGDPNQPQHF

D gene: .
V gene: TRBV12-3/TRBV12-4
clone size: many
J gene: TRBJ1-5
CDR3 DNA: TGTGCCAGCAGTGCACAGGAGGCATATCAGCCCCAGCATTTT
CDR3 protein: CASSAQEAYQPQHF

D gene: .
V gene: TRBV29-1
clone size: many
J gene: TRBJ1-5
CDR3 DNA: TGCAGCGTTGAGTCAGGTACCCCCAATCAGCCCCAGCATTTT
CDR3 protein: CSVESGTPNQPQHF

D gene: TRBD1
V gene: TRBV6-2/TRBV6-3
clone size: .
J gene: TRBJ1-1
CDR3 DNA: TGTGCCAGCAGTTACTCGACAGGGCTATACACTGAAGCTTTCTTT
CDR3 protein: CASSYSTGLYTEAFF

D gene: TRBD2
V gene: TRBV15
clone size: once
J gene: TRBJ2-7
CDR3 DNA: TGTGCCACCAGCAGATCGTGGGGGACTAGTTTCTTTAGGGAGCAGTACTTC
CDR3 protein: CATSRSWGTSFFREQYF

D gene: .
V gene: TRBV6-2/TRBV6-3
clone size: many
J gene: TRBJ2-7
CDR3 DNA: TGTGCCAGCAGTTATACGTTCTACGAGCAGTACTTC
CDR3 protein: CASSYTFYEQYF

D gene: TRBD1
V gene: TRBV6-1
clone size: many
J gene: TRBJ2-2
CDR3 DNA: TGTGCCAGCAGGTCGACCCCAGGGGGTACCGGGGAGCTGTTTTTT
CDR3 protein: CASRSTPGGTGELFF

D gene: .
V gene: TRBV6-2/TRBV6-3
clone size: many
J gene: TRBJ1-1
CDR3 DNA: TGTGCCAGCAGAACCAGGACCGGGAACACTGAAGCTTTCTTT
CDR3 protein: CASRTRTGNTEAFF

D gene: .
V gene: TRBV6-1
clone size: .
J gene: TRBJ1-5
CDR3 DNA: TGTGCCAGCAGCGTACGAGGTCAGCCCCAGCATTTT
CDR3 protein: CASSVRGQPQHF

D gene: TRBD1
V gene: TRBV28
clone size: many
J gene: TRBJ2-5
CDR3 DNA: TGTGCCAGCACCGGACAGGGGCGGGATGATAGAGAGACCCAGTACTTC
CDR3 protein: CASTGQGRDDRETQYF

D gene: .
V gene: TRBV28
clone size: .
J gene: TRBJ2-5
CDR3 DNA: TGTGCCAGCAGTACCTGGCCACGGGAGGAGACCCAGTACTTC
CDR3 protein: CASSTWPREETQYF

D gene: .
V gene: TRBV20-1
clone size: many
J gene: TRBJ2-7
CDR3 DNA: TGCAGTGCTAGAGAGGTGGACCCCCGCGAGCAGTACTTC
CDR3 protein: CSAREVDPREQYF

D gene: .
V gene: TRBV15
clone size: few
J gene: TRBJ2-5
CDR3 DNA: TGTGCCACCGGGATGGCGGACCGAGAGACCCAGTACTTC
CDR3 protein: CATGMADRETQYF

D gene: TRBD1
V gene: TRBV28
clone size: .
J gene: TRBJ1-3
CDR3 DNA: TGTGCCAGCAGGTGGGGGACAGCCCTCTCTGGAAACACCATATATTTT
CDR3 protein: CASRWGTALSGNTIYF

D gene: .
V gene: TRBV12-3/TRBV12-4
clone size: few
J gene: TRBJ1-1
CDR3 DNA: TGTGCCAGCAGTTTCGGGGTTGGCGACACTGAAGCTTTCTTT
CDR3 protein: CASSFGVGDTEAFF

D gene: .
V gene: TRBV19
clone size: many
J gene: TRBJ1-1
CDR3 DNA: TGTGCCAGTAGTATCCTGGGACTTGGGAACACTGAAGCTTTCTTT
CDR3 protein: CASSILGLGNTEAFF

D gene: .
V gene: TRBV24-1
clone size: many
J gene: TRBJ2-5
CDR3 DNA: TGTGCCACCAGCCACAGGGTTCGCGAGACCCAGTACTTC
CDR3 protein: CATSHRVRETQYF

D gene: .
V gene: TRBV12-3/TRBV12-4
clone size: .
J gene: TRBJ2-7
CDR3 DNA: TGTGCCAGCAGTTTAGCGACGGGCTACGAGCAGTACTTC
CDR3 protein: CASSLATGYEQYF